These 5 T cell receptor beta chains share one sample of origin, sequenced in a study of control samples from healthy donors and cancer patients. TCRdb's copy holds only in-frame clones and misses some; the assay was immunoSEQ multiplex PCR. Of around 93,000 clones in the sample, around 88% were seen once. Sample: blood. These receptor sequences come from a man aged 25 to 45 in good health.

V usage is TRBV2 and J usage is TRBJ1-2; no definite D call. The CDR3 is made up of 14 amino acids. Deletions cut 7 bases from V and 4 bases from J, with 16 bases between. Germline CDR1 and CDR2: SNHLY and FYNNEI. The CDR3 spells CASISVVRAYGYTF. The DNA for the CDR3 is TGTGCCAGCATTTCGGTAGTAAGGGCCTATGGCTACACCTTC.

The CDR3 is CASSPNGDQPQHF. The CDR3 DNA reads as TGTGCCAGCAGCCCCAATGGGGATCAGCCCCAGCATTTT. The V gene is TRBV12-3 or TRBV12-4, the J gene TRBJ1-5; D uncertain. Trimming removed 6 bases from V and 5 bases from J, with 11 bases in between. This CDR3 is 13 amino acids long.

J is TRBJ1-1 and V is TRBV7-9; D is possibly TRBD1 (6 bases). CDR3 length: 15 residues. V was cut by 5 bases and J by 6 bases, with 19 bases left in between. Germline V gives CDR1 SEHNR, CDR2 FQNEAQ (reference sequence). The CDR3: CASSHLGTGYPEAFF. As DNA, the CDR3 is TGTGCCAGCAGCCACTTAGGTACAGGGTACCCTGAAGCTTTCTTT.

The V call is TRBV7-6, the J call TRBJ1-2; D not certain. There are 15 residues in the CDR3. The V gene lost 1 base and the J gene lost 0 bases, with 9 bases spanning the gap. CDR1 is SGHVS and CDR2 is FNYEAQ in the germline V gene. The CDR3 region has the DNA TGTGCCAGCAGCTTAGGAGTGACGCCTAACTATGGCTACACCTTC. This encodes CASSLGVTPNYGYTF. Looking up the rest from reference TRBV7-6 and TRBJ1-2 gives the full variable domain: GAGVSQSPRYKVTKRGQDVALRCDPISGHVSLYWYRQALGQGPEFLTYFNYEAQQDKSGLPNDRFSAERPEGSISTLTIQRTEQRDSAMYRCASSLGVTPNYGYTFGSGTRLTVV.

In this sample, this clone turned up a few times. The chain carries TRBV13 and TRBJ2-1; 9 positions agree with TRBD1. Germline loops: CDR1 PRHDT, CDR2 FYEKMQ (reference sequence). The CDR3 runs to 18 residues. V trimming: 1 base; J trimming: 8 bases; junction bases outside the gene matches: 15. CDR3 region: CASSLERDRVLAIDEQFF. In DNA form, the CDR3 reads TGTGCCAGCAGCTTAGAACGGGACAGGGTTCTAGCTATCGATGAGCAGTTCTTC.